This T cell receptor (beta chain) was observed in a study of blood T cell repertoires in COVID-19. Study context: Material from acute and convalescent COVID-19 was sourced from the United States, Italy and Spain. Nucleic acid was either cDNA or gDNA, and it came from T cells, B-cell-depleted T cells, or PBMCs.

J was trimmed by 7 bases and V by 6 bases; bases with no gene match: 4. The CDR3 has 14 amino acids. CDR1 is SGHTA and CDR2 is FQGNSA in the germline V gene. As handled by the study authors: Researchers report that nucleated cell counts were estimated from reference gene primer amplification. Some clones are missing from TCRdb's copy, which holds only in-frame ones; the method was immunoSEQ multiplex PCR. V and J calls and clone size are those listed in that table; D and trimming were worked out from the DNA. The sample has roughly 63,000 clones, 79% seen once. Material for sequencing was peripheral blood. This chain joins TRBV7-2 and TRBJ2-2, with 11 bases matching TRBD1. This clonotype was sampled from a human donor in a cohort sampled during active COVID-19. Here the CDR3 reads CASRGQGAGGELFF. DNA of the CDR3: TGTGCCAGCAGAGGACAGGGGGCTGGCGGGGAGCTGTTTTTT. Full variable domain (missing parts from reference TRBV7-2 and TRBJ2-2): GAGVSQSPSNKVTEKGKDVELRCDPISGHTALYWYRQSLGQGLEFLIYFQGNSAPDKSGLPSDRFSAERTGGSVSTLTIQRTQQEDSAVYLCASRGQGAGGELFFGEGSRLTVL.